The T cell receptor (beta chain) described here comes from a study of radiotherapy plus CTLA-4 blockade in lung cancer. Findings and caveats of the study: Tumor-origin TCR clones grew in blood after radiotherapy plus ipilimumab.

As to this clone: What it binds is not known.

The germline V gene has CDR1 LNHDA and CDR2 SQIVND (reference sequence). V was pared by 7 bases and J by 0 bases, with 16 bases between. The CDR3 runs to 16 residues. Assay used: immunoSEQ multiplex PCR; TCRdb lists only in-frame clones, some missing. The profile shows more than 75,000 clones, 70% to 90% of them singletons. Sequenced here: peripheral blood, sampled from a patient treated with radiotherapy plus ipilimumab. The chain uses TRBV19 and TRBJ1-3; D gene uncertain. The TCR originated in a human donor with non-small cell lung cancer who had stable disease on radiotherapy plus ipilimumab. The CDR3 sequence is CASTSVGISSGNTIYF. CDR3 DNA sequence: TGTGCCAGTACCTCCGTAGGGATTTCCTCTGGAAACACCATATATTTT. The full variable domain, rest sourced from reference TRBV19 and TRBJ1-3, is DGGITQSPKYLFRKEGQNVTLSCEQNLNHDAMYWYRQDPGQGLRLIYYSQIVNDFQKGDIAEGYSVSREKKESFPLTVTSAQKNPTAFYLCASTSVGISSGNTIYFGEGSWLTVV.